The present entry profiles one T cell receptor (beta chain) with its context. No antigen is known for it. An end of the junction does not agree with germline; a read error may underlie this. The CDR3 spans 15 residues, from the cysteine through the phenylalanine. Of all the DNA, just the CDR3 is kept, 45 bases in frame from base 1. The germline V gene sets CDR1 to MNHNS and CDR2 to SASEGT. The method was PCR. Sequenced using a HiSeq X Ten. TCRdb applied fastp at Q25 and MiXCR to the public reads, then kept only in-frame beta chains. When rows share a CDR3 protein, they turn into one entry using the most common DNA and genes. The sample table shows about 23,000 distinct CDR3 sequences, and around 50% are seen once. The ten largest clones capture over 20% of the sample. This specimen comes from a study of CD4 and CD8 cells across lung adenocarcinoma regions (dated by TCRdb to the late 2010s). As for the study more broadly: Intratumor heterogeneity of the T cell receptor repertoire was examined by comparing tumor centers with tumor margins.

The donors were patients who had localized lung adenocarcinoma, which is a subtype of non-small cell lung cancer. The centers of localized lung adenocarcinomas were where the samples came from. For TCR repertoire analysis, CD4+ T cells from tumor tissue were profiled separately from CD8+ T cells. This sequence was found in a male donor with lung adenocarcinoma. The CD4 and CD8 labels of this study may be unreliable. Sample: CD4+ T cells from the center of a lung tumor. This specimen's cell subset or site label, interpreted: tumor center region. The rearrangement combines TRBV6-1 with TRBJ2-2, with the D gene too uncertain to name. The CDR3 protein: CASRLQAGIPDELYF. Read as DNA, the sequence is TGTGCCAGCAGACTCCAGGCCGGAATTCCCGATGAGCTGTATTTT.